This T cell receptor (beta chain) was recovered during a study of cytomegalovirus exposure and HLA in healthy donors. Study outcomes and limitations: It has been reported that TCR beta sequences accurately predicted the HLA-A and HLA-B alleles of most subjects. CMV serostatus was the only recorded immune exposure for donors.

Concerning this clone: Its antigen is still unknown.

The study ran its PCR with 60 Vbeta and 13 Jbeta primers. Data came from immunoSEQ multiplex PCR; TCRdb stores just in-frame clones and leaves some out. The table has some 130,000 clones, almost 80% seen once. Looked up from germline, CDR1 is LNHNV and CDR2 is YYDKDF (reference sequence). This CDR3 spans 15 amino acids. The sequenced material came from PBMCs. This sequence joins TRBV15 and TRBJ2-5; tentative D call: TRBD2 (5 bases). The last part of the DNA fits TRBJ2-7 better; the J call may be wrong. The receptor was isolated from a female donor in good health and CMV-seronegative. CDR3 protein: CATSRNDVAPYEQYF. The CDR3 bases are TGTGCCACCAGCAGAAATGACGTAGCGCCTTACGAGCAGTACTTC.